Below, 20 T cell receptor beta chains from the same sample are listed, as sequenced in a study of shared clonotypes between healthy human individuals. Some clones are missing from TCRdb's copy, which holds only in-frame ones; the method was immunoSEQ multiplex PCR. This sample has 1.6 million or so clones, with around 98.5% found just once. The sequencing sample was made of naive CD4+ T cells sorted from blood. Subset denoted: CD45RA+ positively selected. All receptors derive from a man aged 30 to 45 in good health.

This clone was observed once. The V gene is TRBV14, the J gene TRBJ2-3, with 8 positions matching TRBD1. The CDR3 consists of 17 residues. J lost 0 bases, V lost 1 base, and 6 bases had no gene match. In germline, CDR1 is SGHDN, CDR2 FVKESK. CDR3 protein: CASSQARQGISTDTQYF. The DNA of the CDR3 is TGTGCCAGCAGCCAAGCCCGACAGGGGATTAGCACAGATACGCAGTATTTT.

The chain recombines TRBV21-1 with TRBJ2-6; the table's TRBD2 call for D was not verified on the DNA. TRBV21-1 has pseudogene status. The CDR3 contains 18 residues. The chain's CDR3 is CASSKGAGGPSGANVLTF. DNA of the CDR3: TGTGCCAGCAGCAAAGGGGCGGGAGGGCCCTCTGGGGCCAACGTCCTGACTTTC.

The chain carries TRBV28 and TRBJ2-3, with D uncertain. CDR3 length: 15 amino acids. The germline gives CDR1 MDHEN, CDR2 SYDVKM. V was clipped by 5 bases and J by 2 bases, with 14 bases between them. DNA of the CDR3: TGTGCCAGCAGTCCTACGACCATTACCACAGATACGCAGTATTTT. Translation gives CASSPTTITTDTQYF.

Concerning this clone itself: The same CDR3 arises from other DNA sequences in this sample as well. The genes are TRBV7-3 and TRBJ2-3; no reliable D call. The germline gives CDR1 SGHTA, CDR2 FQGTGA. The V and J ends lost 4 bases and 3 bases respectively, with 2 bases between them. The CDR3 consists of 11 residues. The DNA of the CDR3 is TGTGCCAGCAGCTCTACAGATACGCAGTATTTT. Translated, it gives CASSSTDTQYF.

This chain uses TRBV6-6 with TRBJ2-7; a weak D match, TRBD1 (6 bases). The CDR3 is made up of 16 amino acids. V was trimmed by 5 bases and J by 0 bases, leaving 17 bases between them. CDR1 and CDR2 (germline): MNHNY, SVGAGI (reference sequence). The CDR3 DNA follows: TGTGCCAGCAGTACATCGAGGACAGACAGCTCCTACGAGCAGTACTTC. This gives the protein CASSTSRTDSSYEQYF.

CDR3 sequence reads: CASSKTGTGQETQYF. CDR3 bases: TGTGCCAGTAGTAAAACCGGGACAGGGCAAGAGACCCAGTACTTC. This sequence joins TRBV19 and TRBJ2-5; 9 bases line up with TRBD1. From germline, CDR1 is LNHDA and CDR2 SQIVND (reference sequence). V was pared by 4 bases and J by 2 bases, with 5 bases of the junction left unmatched. CDR3 length: 15 residues.

This clone was observed once. The rearrangement joins TRBV2 to TRBJ1-1, with unresolved D. V dropped 5 bases and J dropped 4 bases, with 14 bases sitting between them. This CDR3 is built from 14 residues. Germline V gene lookup returns CDR1 SNHLY and CDR2 FYNNEI. The CDR3 DNA is TGTGCCAGCAGTAGTGCCGGGGTCTCCACTGAAGCTTTCTTT. Encoded protein: CASSSAGVSTEAFF.

The chain links TRBV11-2 to TRBJ2-7; D unresolved. Trimming removed 0 bases from V and 3 bases from J, with 12 bases in between. The CDR3 has 15 amino acids. Germline CDR1 and CDR2: SGHAT and FQNNGV. Here the CDR3 DNA reads TGTGCCAGCAGCTTAGATCTGCCGGGTTACTACGAGCAGTACTTC. Residues: CASSLDLPGYYEQYF.

V gene TRBV19 combines with J gene TRBJ2-2; TRBD2 matches 10 bases. The CDR3 totals 16 residues. Germline-derived CDR1 and CDR2 are LNHDA and SQIVND (reference sequence). V dropped 5 bases and J dropped 0; count of bases not matched to a gene: 3. For the CDR3, the DNA is TGTGCCAGTAGTGTAGCGGGAGGCTCGAACACCGGGGAGCTGTTTTTT. Protein sequence: CASSVAGGSNTGELFF.

The CDR3 loop is CASRSDRGGANVLTF. In DNA, the CDR3 is TGCGCCAGCAGAAGCGACAGGGGTGGGGCCAACGTCCTGACTTTC. This chain links TRBV5-1 with TRBJ2-6, with TRBD1 matching 8 bases. Germline CDR1 reads SGHRS; CDR2 reads YFSETQ. CDR3 length: 15 residues. Trimming removed 5 bases from V and 3 bases from J; junction bases left unmatched: 4.

The V and J genes are TRBV7-9 and TRBJ2-7; 7 bases fit TRBD2. The germline V gene encodes CDR1 SEHNR and CDR2 FQNEAQ (reference sequence). V lost 5 bases, J lost 2 bases, and 6 bases stayed unmatched. The length of the CDR3 is 14 residues. As DNA, the CDR3 is TGTGCCAGCAGCCGAGCTAGCGGTACCTACGAGCAGTACTTC. Its translation is CASSRASGTYEQYF.

This chain connects TRBV5-4 to TRBJ1-2; 8 bases fit TRBD1. The CDR3 covers 14 residues. V lost 0 bases, J lost 8 bases, and 6 bases stayed unmatched. CDR1 and CDR2 from the germline V gene are SGHNT and YYREEE (reference sequence). DNA for the CDR3: TGTGCCAGCAGCTTGGCAGGACAGGGTTTCGGCTACACCTTC. Its translation is CASSLAGQGFGYTF.

The V gene is TRBV29-1, the J gene TRBJ2-1; 12 bases are a match to TRBD2. The CDR3 covers 15 residues. The germline V gene encodes CDR1 SQVTM and CDR2 ANQGSEA. V lost 4 bases and J lost 10; bases outside the gene matches: 11. For the CDR3, the DNA is TGCAGCGTTGTTGAGACTAGCGGGGGACTTATGGAGCAGTTCTTC. This encodes CSVVETSGGLMEQFF.

The J gene is TRBJ1-6, the V gene TRBV29-1; 10 positions agree with TRBD1. J gave up 7 bases and V 5 bases, and 8 bases lay outside the gene matches. The length of the CDR3 is 15 residues. Per the germline V gene, CDR1 is SQVTM and CDR2 is ANQGSEA. The CDR3 DNA is TGCAGCGTTTCCAACGGGGACAGGGGCAATTCACCCCTCCACTTT. Amino acids: CSVSNGDRGNSPLHF. Full variable domain (rest looked up from reference TRBV29-1 and TRBJ1-6): SAVISQKPSRDICQRGTSLTIQCQVDSQVTMMFWYRQQPGQSLTLIATANQGSEATYESGFVIDKFPISRPNLTFSTLTVSNMSPEDSSIYLCSVSNGDRGNSPLHFGNGTRLTVT.

A single count supports this clone. Different DNA sequences within this sample yield the same CDR3. This chain connects TRBV7-9 to TRBJ2-3; D is unresolved. V was pared by 2 bases and J by 6 bases, with 3 bases between. The CDR3 totals 11 residues. Germline CDR1 and CDR2: SEHNR and FQNEAQ (reference sequence). CDR3 sequence reads: CASSLSDTQYF. In DNA form, the CDR3 reads TGTGCCAGCAGCTTAAGCGATACGCAGTATTTT.

The chain couples TRBV21-1 to TRBJ2-7. TRBV21-1 is flagged as a pseudogene. The CDR3 sequence is 13 residues long. DNA of the CDR3: TGTGCCAGCCGTCGGGACCTGAACTACGAGCAGTACTTC. Its translation: CASRRDLNYEQYF.

This sequence joins TRBV9 and TRBJ2-5; 12 bases align to TRBD2. The J segment lost 2 bases and the V segment lost 4 bases, leaving 6 bases of the junction unmatched. The CDR3 consists of 16 residues. CDR1 SGDLS and CDR2 YYNGEE come from the germline V gene. The CDR3 loop is CASSLRLAGAQETQYF. CDR3 nucleotides: TGTGCCAGCAGCCTCAGACTAGCGGGAGCTCAAGAGACCCAGTACTTC.

V and J are TRBV9 and TRBJ1-2; tentatively, D is TRBD1 (5 bases). The CDR3 contains 15 residues. V lost 4 bases and J 2 bases, leaving 15 bases between the germline ends. Germline V gene sequence: CDR1 SGDLS, CDR2 YYNGEE. CDR3 amino acids: CASSPRTTSNYGYTF. As DNA, the CDR3 is TGTGCCAGCAGCCCCCGGACAACCTCCAACTATGGCTACACCTTC.

The chain employs TRBV7-3 and TRBJ2-1; 12 nucleotides align to TRBD2. This CDR3 contains 18 residues. Germline V gene sequence: CDR1 SGHTA, CDR2 FQGTGA. The trim removed 2 bases at V and 4 bases at J, leaving 9 bases unmatched. This CDR3 reads CASSLSPVGTSGYNEQFF. In nucleotides, the CDR3 is TGTGCCAGCAGCTTATCCCCCGTTGGGACTAGCGGGTACAATGAGCAGTTCTTC.

This chain links TRBV7-8 with TRBJ2-1; D might be TRBD1 (5 bases). The germline V and J ends were trimmed by 4 bases and 4 bases, with 11 bases remaining between them. The germline V gene has CDR1 SGHVS and CDR2 FQNEAQ. This CDR3 is built from 14 residues. In nucleotides, the CDR3 is TGTGCCAGCAGCTACCGACAGACATACAATGAGCAGTTCTTC. Its translation is CASSYRQTYNEQFF.